Listed below are T cell receptor beta chains from one sample, sequenced in a study of Ad26.COV2.S vaccination and SARS-CoV-2 variants. Assay: immunoSEQ multiplex PCR; the TCRdb copy retains only in-frame clones and omits some. The data show 360,000 or so clones, with 75% to 90% seen just once and under 2% held by the top ten. The specimen comprised peripheral blood, sampled in a trial of Ad26.COV2.S vaccine versus placebo. The origin of the receptors is a person between 18 and 59 years old who received the Ad26.COV2.S COVID-19 vaccine or a placebo. CDR3s include the opening cysteine and the closing phenylalanine or tryptophan. A D gene is named only where the DNA matches it firmly. Some rows have no size entry. The others give once, few or many, or a class for an expanded clone.

j_call clone_size v_call d_call cdr3_nt cdr3_aa
TRBJ1-1 once TRBV10-3 - TGTGCCATCAAGAGGGGGGGGGACACTGAAGCTTTCTTT CAIKRGGDTEAFF
TRBJ1-2 - TRBV28 - TGTGCCAGCAGGGAGACCAGGGGAACGGGCTACACCTTC CASRETRGTGYTF
TRBJ2-2 - TRBV12-3/TRBV12-4 - TGTGCCAGCAGCTTTCTAGGAACCGGGGAGCTGTTTTTT CASSFLGTGELFF
TRBJ2-2 once TRBV9 TRBD2 TGTGCCAGCAGCTTGACTAGCGAGGCCGGGGAGCTGTTTTTT CASSLTSEAGELFF
TRBJ1-4 - TRBV7-2 TRBD1 TGTGCCAGCAGCCCTCGAGTGGGACAGGGGAATGAAAAACTGTTTTTT CASSPRVGQGNEKLFF
TRBJ2-5 - TRBV5-1 - TGCGCCAGCAGCTCCGGGACGAGTCAAGAGACCCAGTACTTC CASSSGTSQETQYF
TRBJ1-1 - TRBV2 - TGTGCCAAAGGACTGGGGGGCGCGGGGAACACTGAAGCTTTCTTT CAKGLGGAGNTEAFF
TRBJ2-5 - TRBV7-2 - TGTGCCAGCAGCCGGAATAGGGTCCAAGAGACCCAGTACTTC CASSRNRVQETQYF
TRBJ2-5 - TRBV5-1 - TGCGCCAGCAGCGGGGGAAACCAAGAGACCCAGTACTTC CASSGGNQETQYF
TRBJ1-6 - TRBV30 TRBD1 TGTGCCTGGAGAATCGCCCCCCGAGACAGGGCGAATTCACCCCTCCACTTT CAWRIAPRDRANSPLHF
TRBJ2-2 once TRBV5-4 - TGTGCCAGCAGCCCCCAGACGACCGGGGAGCTGTTTTTT CASSPQTTGELFF
TRBJ1-4 once TRBV28 - TGTGCCAGCAGGACCGGGACGGTGGATGGGGAACTGTTTTTT CASRTGTVDGELFF
TRBJ2-1 - TRBV10-3 - TGTGCCATCAGTGCGAGAGTCGATAACAATGAGCAGTTCTTC CAISARVDNNEQFF
TRBJ2-7 - TRBV6-4 - TGTGCCAGCAGTGAGCAGACAGGTCCCTACGAGCAGTACTTC CASSEQTGPYEQYF
TRBJ2-1 once TRBV9 TRBD1 TGTGCCAGCAGCCCTCGTTCGAGACAGGGGTTTGAGCAGTTCTTC CASSPRSRQGFEQFF
TRBJ1-1 - TRBV5-6 TRBD1 TGTGCCAGCAGCTTGACAGGGGGGACTGAAGCTTTCTTT CASSLTGGTEAFF
TRBJ2-2 - TRBV4-3 TRBD2 TGCGCCAGCAGCCAAGGCTCGAGACTAGCGGGTACCGGGGAGCTGTTTTTT CASSQGSRLAGTGELFF
TRBJ2-3 few TRBV5-4 TRBD1 TGTGCCAGCGGATGGAACAGGGGGGTTGTAGCAGATACGCAGTATTTT CASGWNRGVVADTQYF
TRBJ2-1 - TRBV3-1/TRBV3-2 TRBD2 TGTGCCAGCAGCCACGCTTGGTCCAGCGGGAGGGCGGATTACAATGAGCAGTTCTTC CASSHAWSSGRADYNEQFF
TRBJ2-1 - TRBV19 TRBD1 TGTGCCAGTAGTCTACAGGGGTTCAATGAGCAGTTCTTC CASSLQGFNEQFF
TRBJ2-5 - TRBV28 TRBD1 TGTGCCAGCAGAACAGGGGGCGAAGAGACCCAGTACTTC CASRTGGEETQYF
TRBJ2-1 - TRBV30 TRBD2 TGTGCCTGGAGTTTGCAGGCGGGAGGCGAGCAGTTCTTC CAWSLQAGGEQFF
TRBJ1-5 - TRBV5-1 TRBD1 TGCGCCAGCAGGAAGGGGGCGAATAGCAATCAGCCCCAGCATTTT CASRKGANSNQPQHF
TRBJ2-1 - TRBV9 TRBD2 TGTGCCAGCAGCGTCGGGGGGAGAGGATCTGAGCAGTTCTTC CASSVGGRGSEQFF
TRBJ1-2 - TRBV7-2 - TGTGCCAGCAGCCCTGGACTGGGGGACTATGGCTACACCTTC CASSPGLGDYGYTF
TRBJ2-7 - TRBV5-6 - TGTGCCAGCACCACCCTACTGACAGATTCCTACGAGCAGTACTTC CASTTLLTDSYEQYF
TRBJ2-1 - TRBV28 TRBD1 TGTGCCAGCAGTTCCCACAGGGGCCAGTTCTTC CASSSHRGQFF
TRBJ2-6 - TRBV15 TRBD1 TGTGCCACCAGCAGAGCGGCTAGATGGGGACAGTCTTTCTCTGGGGCCAACGTCCTGACTTTC CATSRAARWGQSFSGANVLTF
TRBJ1-2 - TRBV21-1 - TGTGCCAGCAGCAAAGCGGGGGGTGCTAACTATGGCTACACCTTC CASSKAGGANYGYTF
TRBJ2-1 - TRBV13 - TGTGCCAGCAGCTTTGCTTCCCGCTATTACAATGAGCAGTTCTTC CASSFASRYYNEQFF
TRBJ2-7 - TRBV5-1 TRBD1 TGCGCCAGCTCCCGGGACAGGGCCGAGCAGTACTTC CASSRDRAEQYF
TRBJ2-2 - TRBV24-1 - TGTGCCACCAGTGATTTAGCAAGAGAAGGGGAGCTGTTTTTT CATSDLAREGELFF
TRBJ2-1 - TRBV4-1 - TGCGCCAGCAGCCAAAAGTCGACAAACTACAATGAGCAGTTCTTC CASSQKSTNYNEQFF
TRBJ2-5 - TRBV27 - TGTGCCAGCAGCTCGACTCGGGCGGCCGGGACCCAGTACTTC CASSSTRAAGTQYF
TRBJ1-5 - TRBV30 TRBD1 TGTGCCTGGAGCCTCCGGGACAGGGTGAATCAGCCCCAGCATTTT CAWSLRDRVNQPQHF
TRBJ2-7 - TRBV6-4 - TGTGCCAGCAGTGTTAATAGCTTTAGCTCCGAGCAGTACTTC CASSVNSFSSEQYF
TRBJ2-5 - TRBV12-3/TRBV12-4 - TGTGCCAGCACCCTAGAGGGAGAGACCCAGTACTTC CASTLEGETQYF
TRBJ1-5 once TRBV28 - TGTGCCAGCAGTTCAGGGCCGGGGCAGCCCCAGCATTTT CASSSGPGQPQHF
TRBJ2-2 - TRBV29-1 - TGCAGCGTTGAATCGTACCGGTACACCGGGGAGCTGTTTTTT CSVESYRYTGELFF
TRBJ2-1 - TRBV6-2/TRBV6-3 - TGTGCCAGCAGTTACCGCCCGGACTCGAATGAGCAGTTCTTC CASSYRPDSNEQFF
TRBJ2-5 once TRBV2 - TGTGCCAGCGCAATTTGGACAGACCAAGAGACCCAGTACTTC CASAIWTDQETQYF
TRBJ2-7 - TRBV28 - TGTGCCAGCAGTTCCCCGGTGCGGACCTACGAGCAGTACTTC CASSSPVRTYEQYF
TRBJ1-2 - TRBV6-6 - TGTGCCAGCAGTTACGGGCAGGGAGACTATGGCTACACCTTC CASSYGQGDYGYTF
TRBJ1-2 - TRBV9 TRBD1 TGTGCCAGCAGCTCCTCTGGGGGAGGGGGCGCGGATGGCTACACCTTC CASSSSGGGGADGYTF
TRBJ1-5 - TRBV24-1 TRBD1 TGTGCCACCAGTGACCTGACAGGGGATCAGCCCCAGCATTTT CATSDLTGDQPQHF
TRBJ1-1 once TRBV5-1 TRBD1 TGCGCCAGTCAGGGACAGGCGGCTGAAGCTTTCTTT CASQGQAAEAFF
TRBJ2-1 - TRBV12-3/TRBV12-4 - TGTGCCAGCAGTTTAGCGGGGAATGAGCAGTTCTTC CASSLAGNEQFF
TRBJ2-2 - TRBV9 - TGTGCCAGCAGCGTAGTCGAGGGGTCCGGGGAGCTGTTTTTT CASSVVEGSGELFF
TRBJ2-2 - TRBV9 TRBD1 TGTGCCAGCAGCGTAGATCCAGGGGGTTACACCGGGGAGCTGTTTTTT CASSVDPGGYTGELFF
TRBJ2-1 - TRBV12-5 TRBD2 TGTGCTAGTGGTTTTCCCCTAGCGGGAGAGAACTACAATGAGCAGTTCTTC CASGFPLAGENYNEQFF
TRBJ2-1 - TRBV12-3/TRBV12-4 - TGTGCCAGCAGTACCTGGGACGGGCGGCAGTTCTTC CASSTWDGRQFF
TRBJ2-3 - TRBV2 - TGTGCCAGCAGTGTTATCAGGGGCACAGATACGCAGTATTTT CASSVIRGTDTQYF
TRBJ1-1 - TRBV9 - TGTGCCAGCAGCGTAGAACAGGGACGCGACACTGAAGCTTTCTTT CASSVEQGRDTEAFF
TRBJ2-1 - TRBV11-1 TRBD1 TGTGCCAGCGGCCACCCAGGGGGCGGCGATGAGCAGTTCTTC CASGHPGGGDEQFF